The 17 T cell receptor beta chains reported below all come from one sample, sequenced in a study of identical twins (dated by TCRdb to the mid-2010s). The library was generated by 5' RACE. The sequencer was an Illumina HiSeq 2000. TCRdb itself trimmed the public reads at Q25 with fastp, ran MiXCR and retained productive beta chains. Rows merge per CDR3 protein into single entries with the most common DNA and genes. This sample has 100,000 to 110,000 distinct CDR3 sequences in its table, and about 6.1% of those were observed once. The ten largest clones add up to less than 15% of the sample. The specimen was memory T cells sorted from blood. The cell subset or site label of this sample denotes: CD45RO+ enriched T cells. Receptors were obtained from a woman between 50 and 59 years old in good health.

CDR3 nucleotide sequence: TGCGCCAGCAGTCAATCCCGACAGGGTGGGTTCTACGAGCAGTACTTC. Its translation is CASSQSRQGGFYEQYF. The rearrangement links TRBV23-1 to TRBJ2-7, with 7 bases identical to TRBD1. Being an ORF, TRBV23-1 has a function that is uncertain. The CDR3 has 16 amino acids. Trimming cost V 0 bases and J 3 bases; bases outside gene matches: 8.

This clonotype was observed at least ten times. V gene TRBV27 combines with J gene TRBJ1-2; TRBD1 agrees at 7 bases. The CDR3 covers 12 residues. The junction had 4 bases not matched to a gene; V was cut back by 5 bases and J by 7 bases. Germline CDR1 and CDR2: MNHEY and SMNVEV (reference sequence). The CDR3 sequence: CASSDDRAGYTF. The CDR3 coding sequence is TGTGCCAGCAGTGACGACAGGGCTGGCTACACCTTC.

This clonotype appeared many times. This rearrangement joins TRBV6-5 to TRBJ1-5; D is perhaps TRBD1 (6 bases). With 6 bases removed from V and 4 bases from J, the gap between germline ends came to 10 bases. Germline values: CDR1 MNHEY, CDR2 SVGAGI. The CDR3 spans 13 residues. CDR3 loop: CASSLGTNQPQHF. DNA of the CDR3: TGTGCCAGCAGCCTCGGGACAAATCAGCCCCAGCATTTT.

The genes are TRBV25-1 and TRBJ2-3; 7 positions match TRBD1. V shed 3 bases and J 3 bases; nucleotides not matched to a gene: 6. The CDR3 contains 15 residues. The germline CDR1 and CDR2 sequences are MGHDK and SYGVNS. DNA for the CDR3: TGTGCCAGCAGTGAGGGACAGTTAGTAACAGATACGCAGTATTTT. Translation: CASSEGQLVTDTQYF.

The sample holds many counts of this clonotype. The chain joins TRBV29-1 to TRBJ2-4; D call uncertain. The CDR3 covers 12 residues. Deletions cut 2 bases from V and 8 bases from J, with 10 bases between. Germline-derived CDR1 and CDR2 are SQVTM and ANQGSEA. CDR3 in amino acids: CSVELGIDIQYF. The CDR3 DNA reads as TGCAGCGTTGAATTGGGAATCGACATTCAGTACTTC.

The rearrangement links TRBV27 to TRBJ2-3; a possible D gene is TRBD1 (5 bases). V lost 4 bases and J lost 4, with 12 bases in between. Germline CDR1 and CDR2: MNHEY and SMNVEV (reference sequence). The CDR3 has 14 residues. The CDR3 here is CASSWTPRADTQYF. The CDR3 region has the DNA TGTGCCAGCAGTTGGACACCCCGGGCAGATACGCAGTATTTT.

This clonotype was recorded many times. CDR3 sequence reads: CASSSEGLVYNEQFF. In nucleotides, the CDR3 is TGTGCCAGCAGCTCCGAGGGACTAGTGTACAATGAGCAGTTCTTC. The rearrangement links TRBV11-2 to TRBJ2-1, with 8 positions matching TRBD2. V was clipped by 4 bases and J by 4 bases; unmatched bases: 6. The CDR3 has 15 amino acids. Germline V gene data show CDR1 as SGHAT and CDR2 as FQNNGV.

There are many counts of this clonotype. V gene TRBV12-5 combines with J gene TRBJ2-4; D uncertain. Germline CDR1 and CDR2: LGHNT and FRNRAP. The CDR3 is 15 residues long. Deletions cut 0 bases from V and 1 base from J, with 7 bases between. The CDR3: CASGLVPTAKNIQYF. CDR3 coding DNA: TGTGCTAGTGGTTTGGTACCCACGGCCAAAAACATTCAGTACTTC.

In its sample, this clonotype was seen many times. V usage is TRBV10-3 and J usage is TRBJ1-5; D might be TRBD1 (5 bases). The V end was cut by 3 bases, the J end by 15 bases, with 24 bases between. The CDR3 runs to 15 residues. The germline V gene has CDR1 ENHRY and CDR2 SYGVKD. The CDR3 sequence is CAISDPRVSIGIRHF. CDR3 nucleotide sequence: TGTGCCATCAGTGACCCCAGGGTTAGCATTGGGATTCGGCATTTT.

This CDR3 reads CASSYRAGNTEAFF. The CDR3 DNA sequence: TGTGCCAGCAGTTACAGGGCCGGGAACACTGAAGCTTTCTTT. This sequence joins TRBV7-9 and TRBJ1-1, with D perhaps TRBD1 (6 bases). The V end lost 6 bases, the J end lost 1 base, and 12 bases lay between the germline ends. The V gene's germline CDR1 is SEHNR and CDR2 FQNEAQ (reference sequence). CDR3 size: 14 residues.

Ten or more counts support this clonotype. V usage is TRBV12-3 or TRBV12-4 and J usage is TRBJ1-1; 9 bases fit TRBD1. Trimming removed 5 bases from V and 4 bases from J; junction bases left unmatched: 5. The CDR3 extends over 14 amino acids. The DNA for the CDR3 is TGTGCCAGCAGTCTCGGACAGGGGTTCACTGAAGCTTTCTTT. Translating gives CASSLGQGFTEAFF.

This clonotype was counted at least ten times. The genes are TRBV29-1 and TRBJ2-2; 11 bases fit TRBD1. The V gene's germline CDR1 is SQVTM and CDR2 ANQGSEA. The J segment lost 7 bases and the V segment lost 7 bases, leaving 8 bases of the junction unmatched. The CDR3 sequence is 14 residues long. The CDR3 protein is CSGTGTGGIGELFF. The DNA of the CDR3 is TGCAGCGGCACCGGGACAGGGGGAATCGGGGAGCTGTTTTTT.

Only a few counts were recorded for this clonotype. The chain employs TRBV25-1 and TRBJ2-5; 8 bases line up with TRBD2. Germline V gene data show CDR1 as MGHDK and CDR2 as SYGVNS. Unmatched junction bases numbered 7, after V lost 5 bases and J lost 2 bases. The CDR3 spans 15 residues. The CDR3 here is CASSSSAGGQETQYF. CDR3 DNA sequence: TGTGCCAGCAGTAGCTCTGCGGGGGGACAAGAGACCCAGTACTTC.

This clonotype was found many times. The V call is TRBV4-1, the J call TRBJ2-3, with TRBD2 as a possible D gene (6 bases). The CDR3 runs 16 residues. In germline, CDR1 is MGHRA, CDR2 YSYEKL. V dropped 4 bases and J dropped 4 bases, with 18 bases sitting between them. This chain's CDR3 is CASSPGDERLADTQYF. The CDR3 DNA reads as TGCGCCAGCAGCCCCGGGGACGAGCGACTAGCAGATACGCAGTATTTT.

This clonotype was seen repeatedly, ten times or more. The CDR3 here is CASVNLGGSETQYF. The CDR3 DNA reads TGTGCCAGCGTTAACTTGGGGGGGAGCGAGACCCAGTACTTC. This chain links TRBV3-1 with TRBJ2-5; 7 bases map to TRBD2. CDR1 and CDR2 (germline): LGHDT, YNNKEL (reference sequence). J lost 5 bases, V lost 8 bases, and 11 bases had no gene match. This CDR3 is built from 14 residues.

In its sample, this clonotype was seen many times. This chain joins TRBV12-3 or TRBV12-4 and TRBJ1-2; 7 bases are shared with TRBD1. The CDR3 loop spans 14 amino acids. V dropped 3 bases and J dropped 12; count of bases not matched to a gene: 13. CDR3 residues: CASSLSWDSKGDTF. The CDR3 DNA reads TGTGCCAGCAGTTTGAGTTGGGACAGCAAAGGAGACACCTTC.

The chain is built from TRBV5-1 and TRBJ2-2; the D gene is possibly TRBD1 (5 bases). Trimming took off 4 bases at V and 2 bases at J, with 12 bases between the two ends. Germline assignment: CDR1 SGHRS and CDR2 YFSETQ. The CDR3 loop spans 15 amino acids. Here the CDR3 DNA reads TGCGCCAGCAGCGTTGTCAGGGTAAACACCGGGGAGCTGTTTTTT. It yields the protein CASSVVRVNTGELFF.